The source of this TCR beta chain is a study of T cell clones after liver transplantation. Across the whole study: TCRbeta sequencing after a pre-transplant mixed lymphocyte reaction identified graft-donor-reactive clones, later tracked in post-transplant blood. Standard immunosuppression, with no induction, continued until 12-24 months after transplant. Pre-transplant mixed lymphocyte reactions yielded third-party-reactive TCRbeta sequences as comparators for graft-donor-reactive sequences.

TCRdb's table, derived via immunoSEQ multiplex PCR, lists solely in-frame clones and lacks some. Altogether some 20,000 clones are present, more than 70% being singletons, with the ten largest covering about a third. This clone appeared many times. The source is a human patient who received a liver transplant. Some T cells may have come from the graft donor. Material: CD8+ T cells from blood, obtained around 50 months after liver transplant.

CDR3 loop: CASSLRDREMNEQFF. The CDR3 region has the DNA TGTGCCAGCAGCCTCAGGGACAGGGAAATGAATGAGCAGTTCTTC. The chain is built from TRBV11-3 and TRBJ2-1; 9 nucleotides line up with TRBD1. This CDR3 has 15 residues. Trimming at V came to 5 bases and at J to 7 bases, leaving 9 bases not matched to a gene. Germline CDR1 and CDR2: SGHNT and YENEEA. Full variable domain (outside the CDR3, taken from reference TRBV11-3 and TRBJ2-1): EAGVVQSPRYKIIEKKQPVAFWCNPISGHNTLYWYLQNLGQGPELLIRYENEEAVDDSQLPKDRFSAERLKGVDSTLKIQPAELGDSAVYLCASSLRDREMNEQFFGPGTRLTVL.